This T cell receptor (beta chain) was captured by sequencing in a study of graft-versus-host responses after intestinal transplantation. Study-level background: Transplantation in recipients was multivisceral, liver-intestinal, or isolated intestinal.

CDR3 length: 13 amino acids. Germline V gene data show CDR1 as SGHRS and CDR2 as YFSETQ. V was cut by 0 bases and J by 5 bases, with 9 bases left in between. Notes on this clone: The antigen remains undetermined.

Sequenced by immunoSEQ multiplex PCR; TCRdb stores in-frame clones only, minus some. The data hold over 15,000 clones, with around 70% observed a single time. Processed graft tissue released its intraepithelial and lamina propria lymphocytes. Findings and caveats of the study: Detected in recipient marrow were GvH clones, some of which were first observed in ileum or blood. Among circulating GvH clones, peak levels were associated with early post-transplant declines in HvG clones. Allografts carried high graft-versus-host to host-versus-graft clonal ratios in patients having graft-donor T cell macrochimerism.

The chain uses TRBV5-1 and TRBJ2-7; D uncertain. This TCR came from a human patient who received an intestinal transplant, so some T cells may come from the graft donor. This specimen consisted of ileum tissue, obtained 14 days after transplant. CDR3 nucleotides: TGCGCCAGCAGCTTGGTTGGATCCCACGAGCAGTACTTC. Amino acids: CASSLVGSHEQYF.